The sequence of this TCR beta chain was determined in a study of beta chain features in type 1 diabetes. In the study overall: The patient and healthy donor groups were comparable for age, gender and cell yields.

Germline values: CDR1 LGHNA, CDR2 YSLEER. The V and J ends lost 0 bases and 1 base, in that order; junction bases with no gene match: 4. The CDR3 contains 16 residues. The whole isolated RNA underwent reverse transcription, so sequencing captured expressed TCRB transcripts. Method: immunoSEQ multiplex PCR; TCRdb's copy keeps in-frame clones and lacks some. Of 200,000 to 250,000 clones listed, 9.5% to 13% were seen once; the top ten hold 1% to 1.5%. Only a few counts were recorded for this clone. This sequence originates from a man between 18 and 29 years old in good health. This chain connects TRBV4-3 to TRBJ2-7, with 9 bases lining up with TRBD1. The sample consisted of central memory CD4+ T cells from blood. The CDR3 here is CASSQDVGTGSYEQYF. For the CDR3, the DNA is TGCGCCAGCAGCCAAGATGTAGGGACAGGGTCCTACGAGCAGTACTTC.